A single sample is the source of the 30 T cell receptor beta chains below, sequenced in a study of beta chain features in type 1 diabetes. Expressed TCRB transcripts were sequenced, since all the RNA that had been isolated was reverse transcribed. TCRdb's table, derived via immunoSEQ multiplex PCR, lists solely in-frame clones and lacks some. This sample has 160,000 or so clones; about 9.1% occur once, and the top ten carry 2.3%. The material sequenced was central memory CD4+ T cells from blood. Receptors originate from a woman in her late teens or twenties in good health.

The chain joins TRBV6-6 to TRBJ2-1, with 11 bases aligning to TRBD1. CDR3 length equals 16 residues. V gave up 7 bases and J gave up 6 bases; unmatched junction bases: 11. Germline CDR1 and CDR2: MNHNY and SVGAGI (reference sequence). The chain's CDR3 is CASTTLTGTGGNEQFF. The CDR3 DNA reads as TGTGCCAGCACTACCCTCACCGGGACAGGGGGCAATGAGCAGTTCTTC.

This sequence joins TRBV18 and TRBJ2-3; 9 bases map to TRBD1. CDR3 size: 15 residues. Per germline, CDR1 KGHSH and CDR2 LQKENI. Germline trimming cut 3 bases from V and 8 bases from J; bases unmatched to any gene: 9. DNA of the CDR3: TGTGCCAGCTCACCGAGACCGGGACAGGGAGGTACGCAGTATTTT. Protein sequence: CASSPRPGQGGTQYF.

This clone has a handful of counts. The rearrangement joins TRBV7-2 to TRBJ2-3; D unresolved. The CDR3 is made up of 13 amino acids. Per the germline V gene, CDR1 is SGHTA and CDR2 is FQGNSA. Trimming cost V 2 bases and J 1 base, with 4 bases left between them. The CDR3 region has the DNA TGTGCCAGCAGCTTACCCGGCACAGATACGCAGTATTTT. Its protein product is CASSLPGTDTQYF.

The table lists this clone with a few counts. The rearrangement joins TRBV7-9 to TRBJ2-7; maybe TRBD1 (6 bases). The CDR3 runs 14 residues. Trimming took 5 bases from V and 4 from J, leaving 15 bases between them. Germline V gene data show CDR1 as SEHNR and CDR2 as FQNEAQ (reference sequence). The CDR3 coding sequence is TGTGCCAGCAGCACCTACAGGGACGGATACGAGCAGTACTTC. Translation gives CASSTYRDGYEQYF.

There are a few counts of this clone. The genes are TRBV30 and TRBJ1-2; D not certain. This CDR3 is 11 amino acids long. V dropped 0 bases and J dropped 10 bases, with 9 bases sitting between them. Germline CDR1 GTSNPN, CDR2 SVGIG (reference sequence). This CDR3 is CAWSVVVDYTF. The CDR3 DNA follows: TGTGCCTGGAGTGTAGTAGTAGACTACACCTTC.

The chain has TRBV5-4 and TRBJ1-2; D is possibly TRBD1 (6 bases). The CDR3 spans 14 residues. CDR1 and CDR2 (germline): SGHNT, YYREEE (reference sequence). Between the trimmed V and J ends, which lost 2 bases and 7 bases, there was a span of 15 bases. The CDR3 sequence: CASSLENRVAGYTF. CDR3 nucleotides: TGTGCCAGCAGCTTAGAGAACAGGGTAGCTGGCTACACCTTC.

This clone has more than one count but fewer than ten. The V and J genes are TRBV2 and TRBJ1-6; 8 bases fit TRBD1. The ends lost 4 bases at V and 6 bases at J; junction bases unmatched: 8. This CDR3 spans 16 amino acids. Germline loops: CDR1 SNHLY, CDR2 FYNNEI. The CDR3 region is CASSGGTGRFNSPLHF. The CDR3 bases are TGTGCCAGCAGTGGAGGGACAGGTCGGTTTAATTCACCCCTCCACTTT.

There are a few counts of this clone. The gene calls are TRBV7-9 and TRBJ2-2; TRBD2 matches at 15 bases. This CDR3 contains 17 residues. CDR1 is SEHNR, CDR2 FQNEAQ, per germline (reference sequence). The DNA of the CDR3 is TGTGTCGGCGCCTCCGGGACTAGCGGGGGGATCACCGGGGAGCTGTTTTTT. As protein: CVGASGTSGGITGELFF.

This clone has a handful of counts. The chain uses TRBV13 and TRBJ1-3; 7 bases map to TRBD1. In germline, CDR1 is PRHDT, CDR2 FYEKMQ (reference sequence). CDR3 length equals 13 residues. With 11 bases clipped from V and 4 bases from J, the junction kept 8 bases outside the gene matches. In nucleotides, the CDR3 is TGTGCCGCGCGACAGGGACCAGGAAACACCATATATTTT. This codes for CAARQGPGNTIYF.

This chain joins TRBV7-2 and TRBJ2-1, with D uncertain. CDR1 and CDR2 from the germline V gene are SGHTA and FQGNSA. The V end lost 2 bases, the J end lost 7 bases, and 9 bases lay between the germline ends. The CDR3 has 13 residues. The CDR3 DNA reads TGTGCCAGCAGCTTAAGCGTCGGAAATGAGCAGTTCTTC. Translating it yields CASSLSVGNEQFF.

This clone turned up a few times. V gene TRBV10-3 combines with J gene TRBJ1-6; D gene uncertain. The length of the CDR3 is 14 residues. CDR1 and CDR2 (germline): ENHRY, SYGVKD. Trimming took off 4 bases at V and 8 bases at J, with 12 bases between the two ends. CDR3 residues: CAISGWELDSPLHF. The CDR3 DNA sequence: TGTGCCATCAGTGGTTGGGAGTTGGATTCACCCCTCCACTTT.

This clone has more than one count but fewer than ten. The V and J genes are TRBV18 and TRBJ2-7; TRBD1 matches at 8 bases. CDR1 is KGHSH, CDR2 LQKENI, per germline. The junction had 4 bases not matched to a gene; V was cut back by 3 bases and J by 3 bases. The CDR3 runs to 14 residues. The CDR3 protein is CASSPEQGGYEQYF. Here the CDR3 DNA reads TGTGCCAGCTCACCGGAACAGGGGGGCTACGAGCAGTACTTC.

The V call is TRBV5-1, the J call TRBJ1-6, with D uncertain. The length of the CDR3 is 16 residues. Between the trimmed V and J ends, which lost 0 bases and 7 bases, there was a span of 14 bases. Germline V gene lookup returns CDR1 SGHRS and CDR2 YFSETQ. CDR3 in DNA: TGCGCCAGCAGCTTGGGGAGTGTTGAGTGGAATTCACCCCTCCACTTT. The encoded protein is CASSLGSVEWNSPLHF.

V and J are TRBV18 and TRBJ2-1; TRBD1 aligns across 10 bases. The CDR3 has 15 residues. V trimming: 2 bases; J trimming: 14 bases; junction bases outside the gene matches: 12. Germline lookup yields CDR1 KGHSH and CDR2 LQKENI. CDR3 region: CASSPVPGQGKLEFF. CDR3 coding DNA: TGTGCCAGCTCACCAGTCCCGGGACAGGGGAAACTTGAGTTCTTC.

This rearrangement joins TRBV13 to TRBJ2-1; D perhaps matches TRBD2 (7 bases). From germline, CDR1 is PRHDT and CDR2 FYEKMQ (reference sequence). The CDR3 is 15 residues long. V was trimmed by 6 bases and J by 6 bases, leaving 18 bases between them. CDR3 loop: CASSPFGGPSNEQFF. CDR3 DNA sequence: TGTGCCAGCAGTCCGTTCGGGGGGCCCTCCAATGAGCAGTTCTTC.

The CDR3 DNA reads TGTGCCAGCAGCTTCGGGACTCCTGAAGCTTTCTTT. Translated: CASSFGTPEAFF. The chain uses TRBV7-9 and TRBJ1-1; TRBD1 is a possible D gene (5 bases). V dropped 3 bases and J dropped 6 bases, with 8 bases sitting between them. Per germline, CDR1 SEHNR and CDR2 FQNEAQ (reference sequence). The CDR3 runs to 12 residues.

This clone was picked up a small number of times. The rearrangement uses TRBV2 and TRBJ2-2; 9 nucleotides line up with TRBD1. The length of the CDR3 is 15 residues. The germline gives CDR1 SNHLY, CDR2 FYNNEI. The trim removed 7 bases at V and 0 bases at J, leaving 3 bases unmatched. The CDR3 is CASKGDRANTGELFF. In DNA, the CDR3 is TGTGCCAGCAAGGGGGACAGGGCGAACACCGGGGAGCTGTTTTTT.

This clone has a count of ten or more. V is TRBV10-1 and J is TRBJ2-5, with D maybe TRBD1 (5 bases). Germline V CDR1 and CDR2: WNHNN, SYGVQD (reference sequence). V lost 4 bases and J 1 base, leaving 7 bases between the germline ends. This CDR3 has 13 residues. The CDR3 DNA sequence: TGCGCCAGCAGTGGACAGCTCCAAGAGACCCAGTACTTC. This sequence encodes CASSGQLQETQYF.

This clone has a handful of counts. This chain links TRBV6-6 with TRBJ2-3; a possible D gene is TRBD2 (6 bases). This CDR3 spans 15 amino acids. Germline-derived CDR1 and CDR2 are MNHNY and SVGAGI (reference sequence). With 2 bases removed from V and 5 bases from J, the gap between germline ends came to 14 bases. Written as DNA, the CDR3 is TGTGCCAGCAGTTACAGGGCGGAGGGGAGAGATACGCAGTATTTT. The encoded protein is CASSYRAEGRDTQYF.

The chain carries TRBV30 and TRBJ1-5; D not resolved. The CDR3 consists of 15 residues. V was shortened by 2 bases and J by 0 bases, with 11 bases between the two germline ends. Germline V gives CDR1 GTSNPN, CDR2 SVGIG (reference sequence). CDR3 DNA sequence: TGTGCCTGGAGTAGACAAACTTATAGCAATCAGCCCCAGCATTTT. Translating gives CAWSRQTYSNQPQHF.

The chain combines TRBV6-6 with TRBJ1-5; TRBD1 matches at 9 bases. Per the germline V gene, CDR1 is MNHNY and CDR2 is SVGAGI (reference sequence). The CDR3 is made up of 13 amino acids. V was clipped by 7 bases and J by 4 bases; unmatched bases: 2. CDR3 bases: TGTGCCAGCATCGGGACAGGGAATCAGCCCCAGCATTTT. Its translation is CASIGTGNQPQHF.

The J gene is TRBJ1-4, the V gene TRBV4-3; 7 bases line up with TRBD1. The CDR3 runs to 14 residues. Germline V gene lookup returns CDR1 LGHNA and CDR2 YSLEER. V was clipped by 4 bases and J by 7 bases; unmatched bases: 6. CDR3 DNA: TGCGCCAGCAGCCGTACCGGGACAGCTGAAAAACTGTTTTTT. Protein product: CASSRTGTAEKLFF.

The chain carries TRBV6-5 and TRBJ2-1; 9 positions match TRBD1. V was pared by 0 bases and J by 9 bases, with 6 bases of the junction left unmatched. Germline V gene data show CDR1 as MNHEY and CDR2 as SVGAGI. The CDR3 is made up of 15 amino acids. The CDR3 loop reads CASSYSGTGNTEQFF. CDR3 nucleotide sequence: TGTGCCAGCAGTTACTCCGGGACAGGGAACACTGAGCAGTTCTTC.

This clone was picked up a small number of times. The chain has TRBV9 and TRBJ2-3, with TRBD2 matching 7 bases. CDR3 size: 14 residues. With 6 bases clipped from V and 6 bases from J, the junction kept 10 bases outside the gene matches. Germline values: CDR1 SGDLS, CDR2 YYNGEE. CDR3 DNA sequence: TGTGCCAGCACAATGGGAGGGCAGTGGGATACGCAGTATTTT. Its translation is CASTMGGQWDTQYF. The full variable domain, completed using reference TRBV9 and TRBJ2-3, is DSGVTQTPKHLITATGQRVTLRCSPRSGDLSVYWYQQSLDQGLQFLIQYYNGEERAKGNILERFSAQQFPDLHSELNLSSLELGDSALYFCASTMGGQWDTQYFGPGTRLTVL.

This clone was picked up a small number of times. Other nucleotide sequences from this sample produce the same CDR3. This chain links TRBV7-2 with TRBJ2-5; 9 bases are a match to TRBD1. The CDR3 runs 15 residues. CDR1 is SGHTA and CDR2 is FQGNSA in the germline V gene. Losses at the gene ends were 2 bases for V and 5 bases for J; bases not matched to a gene: 6. CDR3 amino acids: CASSLPGQGGETQYF. For the CDR3, the DNA is TGTGCCAGCAGCTTACCGGGACAGGGTGGGGAGACCCAGTACTTC.

This clone was seen ten or more times. The chain employs TRBV18 and TRBJ1-5; D is uncertain. V dropped 3 bases and J dropped 4 bases, with 13 bases sitting between them. Germline V gene lookup returns CDR1 KGHSH and CDR2 LQKENI. The CDR3 is made up of 15 amino acids. CDR3 coding DNA: TGTGCCAGCTCACCGCTAGGATTACGGAATCAGCCCCAGCATTTT. Amino acids: CASSPLGLRNQPQHF.

This clone showed up just a few times. The rearrangement joins TRBV5-6 to TRBJ2-7; D not certain. Germline V lookup: CDR1 SGHDT, CDR2 YYEEEE. The V and J ends lost 2 bases and 0 bases respectively, with 6 bases between them. This CDR3 spans 13 amino acids. The DNA for the CDR3 is TGTGCCAGCAGCTTTACCTACTCCTACGAGCAGTACTTC. This gives the protein CASSFTYSYEQYF.

The V and J genes are TRBV7-2 and TRBJ1-5, with 9 bases lining up with TRBD1. The CDR3 contains 15 residues. Germline values: CDR1 SGHTA, CDR2 FQGNSA. V shed 5 bases and J 4 bases; nucleotides not matched to a gene: 6. The chain's CDR3 is CASSEGQGLNQPQHF. The CDR3 nucleotides read TGTGCCAGCAGCGAGGGACAGGGTCTGAATCAGCCCCAGCATTTT.

This clone was observed many times. V is TRBV11-1 and J is TRBJ2-1; D perhaps matches TRBD2 (5 bases). CDR3 length: 13 residues. Trimming cost V 3 bases and J 8 bases, with 11 bases left between them. CDR1 is SGHAT and CDR2 is FQDESV in the germline V gene (reference sequence). CDR3 coding DNA: TGTGCCAGCAGCTTCGAAGGGAGACATGAGCAGTTCTTC. Amino acid sequence: CASSFEGRHEQFF.

This clone was picked up a small number of times. This sequence joins TRBV7-2 and TRBJ1-4, with D uncertain. The CDR3 is 15 residues long. Germline CDR1 SGHTA, CDR2 FQGNSA. The V and J ends lost 5 bases and 8 bases respectively, with 18 bases between them. CDR3 sequence: CASSPSAVNGEKLFF. CDR3 in DNA: TGTGCCAGCAGCCCATCGGCGGTGAACGGCGAAAAACTGTTTTTT.